The 10 T cell receptor beta chains presented below share a single source sample, sequenced in a study of a mutant IDH1 vaccine in newly diagnosed glioma. Time point indicated: baseline, week 1 (first vaccination visit). Described treatment: pre-vaccination baseline after standard-of-care therapy. The protocol was immunoSEQ multiplex PCR, while the TCRdb copy is restricted to in-frame clones and leaves out a portion. The top ten clones hold approximately 11% of a sample with 15,000 to 20,000 clones, almost 80% of them seen once. Material: PBMCs, obtained from a glioma patient treated with radiotherapy, temozolomide or both. Every receptor here comes from a man aged 35-49 years with glioma.

This chain connects TRBV7-4 to TRBJ2-7; TRBD2 agrees at 7 bases. Germline-derived CDR1 and CDR2 are SGHVT and SQSDAQ. The CDR3 covers 14 residues. The junction had 8 bases not matched to a gene; V was cut back by 2 bases and J by 7 bases. CDR3 protein: CASSLHKRAGEQYV. The CDR3 DNA follows: TGTGCCAGCAGCTTACATAAGCGAGCGGGAGAGCAGTACGTC.

This clone was recorded a few times. J is TRBJ1-2 and V is TRBV2; D uncertain. The CDR3 spans 13 residues. Germline V lookup: CDR1 SNHLY, CDR2 FYNNEI. The germline V and J ends were trimmed by 4 bases and 6 bases, with 12 bases remaining between them. The CDR3 region is CASSVINGHGYTF. As DNA, the CDR3 is TGTGCCAGCAGTGTAATCAATGGGCATGGCTACACCTTC.

This sequence joins TRBV28 and TRBJ1-1; 8 bases fit TRBD1. The CDR3 runs 15 residues. The V gene end was trimmed by 4 bases and the J gene end by 2 bases; junction bases not matched to a gene: 6. Looked up from germline, CDR1 is MDHEN and CDR2 is SYDVKM. CDR3 in amino acids: CASSSGGSLNTEAFF. CDR3 nucleotides: TGTGCCAGCAGTTCAGGGGGCTCGCTCAACACTGAAGCTTTCTTT.

The chain joins TRBV9 to TRBJ1-1; weak D call: TRBD1 (5 bases). V lost 4 bases and J lost 1, with 11 bases in between. This CDR3 spans 14 amino acids. The germline V gene has CDR1 SGDLS and CDR2 YYNGEE. The CDR3 protein is CASSPMGGNTEAFF. In DNA, the CDR3 is TGTGCCAGCAGCCCCATGGGGGGGAACACTGAAGCTTTCTTT.

The V call is TRBV11-2, the J call TRBJ2-1, with D perhaps being TRBD1 or TRBD2 (5 bases each). The CDR3 is made up of 14 amino acids. Trimming shortened V by 4 bases and J by 4 bases, and 11 bases separated the two germline ends. Germline loops: CDR1 SGHAT, CDR2 FQNNGV. CDR3 amino acids: CASSWGTVYNEQFF. The CDR3 DNA reads TGTGCCAGCAGCTGGGGGACGGTGTACAATGAGCAGTTCTTC. Full variable domain (missing parts from reference TRBV11-2 and TRBJ2-1): EAGVAQSPRYKIIEKRQSVAFWCNPISGHATLYWYQQILGQGPKLLIQFQNNGVVDDSQLPKDRFSAERLKGVDSTLKIQPAKLEDSAVYLCASSWGTVYNEQFFGPGTRLTVL.

The chain couples TRBV18 to TRBJ1-1; 7 bases map to TRBD1. V lost 6 bases and J lost 7; bases outside the gene matches: 8. CDR1 is KGHSH and CDR2 is LQKENI in the germline V gene. The CDR3 length is 13 residues. DNA of the CDR3: TGTGCCAGCTCCTACGAGACAGGGATTGAAGCTTTCTTT. Amino acids: CASSYETGIEAFF.

This clone was seen just once. This chain connects TRBV19 to TRBJ1-1; D remains ambiguous. The ends were cut back, 4 bases at V and 10 bases at J, with 16 bases in the middle. CDR1 and CDR2 from the germline V gene are LNHDA and SQIVND (reference sequence). CDR3 size: 13 residues. The CDR3 is CASSKERREGAFF. Written as DNA, the CDR3 is TGTGCCAGTAGTAAGGAGAGGCGGGAAGGAGCTTTCTTT.

V gene TRBV5-6 combines with J gene TRBJ2-2; D may be TRBD1 or TRBD2 (5 bases each). The V and J ends lost 5 bases and 3 bases respectively, with 17 bases between them. Germline V gene sequence: CDR1 SGHDT, CDR2 YYEEEE. The CDR3 sequence is 16 residues long. The CDR3 DNA follows: TGTGCCAGCAGTATACTTGTTGGGGGAGACACCGGGGAGCTGTTTTTT. It yields the protein CASSILVGGDTGELFF. Full variable domain (rest looked up from reference TRBV5-6 and TRBJ2-2): DAGVTQSPTHLIKTRGQQVTLRCSPKSGHDTVSWYQQALGQGPQFIFQYYEEEERQRGNFPDRFSGHQFPNYSSELNVNALLLGDSALYLCASSILVGGDTGELFFGEGSRLTVL.

The chain has TRBV18 and TRBJ2-5; no firm D call. This CDR3 region has 15 residues. V was cut by 3 bases and J by 5 bases, with 16 bases left in between. CDR1 is KGHSH, CDR2 LQKENI, per germline. In DNA form, the CDR3 reads TGTGCCAGCTCACCCCAGCCTAATAGCCCGGAGACCCAGTACTTC. This gives the protein CASSPQPNSPETQYF.

The V call is TRBV2, the J call TRBJ1-6, with a tentative D call TRBD1 (5 bases). Deletions cut 8 bases from V and 0 bases from J, with 8 bases between. The CDR3 runs 14 residues. CDR1 is SNHLY, CDR2 FYNNEI, per germline. The CDR3, as DNA: TGTGCCAGCTACAGGAGCTCCTATAATTCACCCCTCCACTTT. Residues: CASYRSSYNSPLHF.